This T cell receptor beta chain came from a study of blood T cell repertoires in COVID-19 (dated by TCRdb to the early 2020s). Regarding the research as a whole: Collaborator samples came from the United States, Italy and Spain and covered acute and convalescent phases of COVID-19. Where HLA class I and class II types were available, the types were taken from metadata supplied by the sample provider, not from assay-based typing. The dataset comprised deeply sampled blood TCRbeta repertoires from subjects exposed to, actively infected with, or recovered from COVID-19. The material from the prospective study consisted of cDNA or gDNA derived from T cells, B-cell-depleted T cells, or PBMCs. Samples came from the ongoing ImmuneRACE study (first 160 participants) plus 1,254 subjects from 6 global collaborators. The repertoires were made available in a free public database intended to serve as a resource for research on the immune response to SARS-CoV-2. The sample metadata nearly always contained a de-identified subject ID, COVID-19 status, age in years and sex.

Overall study results and their limits: The quantity of clinical and demographic metadata differed by source and by participant and was supplied without curation.

The immunoSEQ Assay, a bias-controlled multiplex PCR, was used to amplify TCRbeta CDR3 regions from genomic DNA. Regarding the original processing steps: Nucleated cell counts per sample were estimated from amplification of reference gene primers within the assay. To quantify the absolute abundance of each unique TCRbeta CDR3 rearrangement, sequence reads were collapsed and filtered. For each sample, productive Simpson clonality was calculated as the square root of Simpson's diversity index over productive rearrangements. Held by TCRdb, this immuneACCESS table contains in-frame sequences only and omits some clones. Under half of the omission traces to an unresolved V gene where checked; the cause of the rest is unknown. The DNA was the basis for D and trimming; V, J and clone size are from that table. This sample holds roughly 20,000 clones; more than 75% were observed only once. The ten largest account for roughly a sixth of the sample.

This clone was found once. The antigen this receptor binds is unknown. No base qualities exist here, and no much larger clone lies one base off it. CDR1 and CDR2 (LNHDA, SQIVND) derive from the germline V gene (reference sequence). A distance of 15 bases separates the germline ends of V and J, which lose 3 bases and 2 bases respectively. From its cysteine to its phenylalanine, the CDR3 spans 16 amino acids. The entry retains the CDR3 DNA only, 48 bases that are in frame from base 1. Whole blood was collected in K2EDTA tubes by collaborating institutions according to the institutions' own protocols. Collaborator samples were shipped for TCRbeta analysis as frozen whole blood, isolated PBMCs, or DNA extracted from either sample type.

The chain is made from TRBV19 and TRBJ2-3; 6 matching bases give a weak D call of TRBD1. The TCR was taken from a human donor with active COVID-19. The donor label of this sample is uncertain. The sequencing sample was made of peripheral blood. The CDR3: CASSIYRVSPTDTQYF. The nucleotide sequence is TGTGCCAGTAGTATCTACAGGGTATCACCCACAGATACGCAGTATTTT.